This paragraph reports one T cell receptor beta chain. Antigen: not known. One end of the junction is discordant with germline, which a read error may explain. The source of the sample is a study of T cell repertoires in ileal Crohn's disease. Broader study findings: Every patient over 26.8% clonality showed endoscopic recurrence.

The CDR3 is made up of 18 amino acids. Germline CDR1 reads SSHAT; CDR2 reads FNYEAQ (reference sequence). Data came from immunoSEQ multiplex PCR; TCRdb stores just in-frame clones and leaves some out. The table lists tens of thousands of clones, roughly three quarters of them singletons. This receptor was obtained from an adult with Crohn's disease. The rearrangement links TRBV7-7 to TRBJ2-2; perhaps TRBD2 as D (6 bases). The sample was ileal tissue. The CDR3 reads CASSLAVYGGFNTGELFF. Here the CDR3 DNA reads TGTGCTAGCAGCTTAGCGGTTTACGGAGGGTTCAACACCGGGGAGCTGTTTTTT. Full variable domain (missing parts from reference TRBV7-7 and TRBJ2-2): GAGVSQSPRYKVTKRGQDVTLRCDPISSHATLYWYQQALGQGPEFLTYFNYEAQPDKSGLPSDRFSAERPEGSISTLTIQRTEQRDSAMYRCASSLAVYGGFNTGELFFGEGSRLTVL.